Sequencing of this TCR beta chain was carried out in a study of T cell responses to AZD1222 COVID-19 vaccine. Regarding the study as a whole: In a largely white British group with more females than males, clonal diversity was possibly underestimated. Spike regions recognized by vaccine-associated CD4 TCRs spanned the protein, led by 160-218 and 743-854. Among AZD1222 vaccinees, only five or six were seropositive at baseline.

CDR1 is SGHRS and CDR2 is YFSETQ in the germline V gene. There are 15 residues in the CDR3. Trimming shortened V by 0 bases and J by 5 bases, and 12 bases separated the two germline ends. As for this clone: The antigen is undetermined.

Using immunoSEQ multiplex PCR, the repertoire was profiled, and TCRdb retains in-frame clones only, with some absent. This repertoire shows around 80,000 clones, 80% to 95% found once; its top ten account for around 8%. Investigators merged groups given second doses at roughly 4 or roughly 12 weeks. Material: peripheral blood, obtained 28 days after the second AZD1222 dose. V gene TRBV5-1 combines with J gene TRBJ1-5; D might be TRBD1 (5 bases). This TCR derives from an adult who received the AZD1222 COVID-19 vaccine. CDR3: CASSLEGTTYQPQHF. The CDR3 DNA reads TGCGCCAGCAGCTTGGAAGGGACGACCTATCAGCCCCAGCATTTT.